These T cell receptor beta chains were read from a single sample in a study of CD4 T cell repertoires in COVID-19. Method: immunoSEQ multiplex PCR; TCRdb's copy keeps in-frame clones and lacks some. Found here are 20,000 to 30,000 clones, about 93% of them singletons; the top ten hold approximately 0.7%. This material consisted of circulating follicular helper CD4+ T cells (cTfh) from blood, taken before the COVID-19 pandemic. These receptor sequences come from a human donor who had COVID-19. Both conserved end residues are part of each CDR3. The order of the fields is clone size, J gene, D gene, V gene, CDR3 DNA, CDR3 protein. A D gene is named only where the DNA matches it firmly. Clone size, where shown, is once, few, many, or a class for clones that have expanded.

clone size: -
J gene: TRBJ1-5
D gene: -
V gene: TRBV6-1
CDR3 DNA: TGTGCCAGCAGTCAACGGGGACTCAATCAGCCCCAGCATTTT
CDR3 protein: CASSQRGLNQPQHF

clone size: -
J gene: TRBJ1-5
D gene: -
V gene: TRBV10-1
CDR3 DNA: TGCGCCAGCAAAAGGGACACACTGAATCAGCCCCAGCATTTT
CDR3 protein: CASKRDTLNQPQHF

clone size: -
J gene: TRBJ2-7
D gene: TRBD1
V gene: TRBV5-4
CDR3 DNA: TGTGCCAGCAGCCGAGGGGGCGACTACGAGCAGTACTTC
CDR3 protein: CASSRGGDYEQYF

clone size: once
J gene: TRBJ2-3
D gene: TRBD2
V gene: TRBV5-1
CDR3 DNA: TGCGCCAGCAGTCTAGCGGGAATTAGCACAGATACGCAGTATTTT
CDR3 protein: CASSLAGISTDTQYF

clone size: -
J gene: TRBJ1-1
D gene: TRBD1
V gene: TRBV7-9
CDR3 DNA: TGTGCCAGCAGCTTAGCACAGGGGAAGGGCACTGAAGCTTTCTTT
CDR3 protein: CASSLAQGKGTEAFF

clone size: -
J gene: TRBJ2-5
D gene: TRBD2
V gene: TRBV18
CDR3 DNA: TGTGCCAGCTCACCACCGCGGGAGCCACCCGAGACCCAGTACTTC
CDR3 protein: CASSPPREPPETQYF

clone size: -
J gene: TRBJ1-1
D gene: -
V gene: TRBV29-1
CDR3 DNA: TGCAGCGTTGTCGACCCGGCGAGTGGGGCCACTGAAGCTTTCTTT
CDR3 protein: CSVVDPASGATEAFF

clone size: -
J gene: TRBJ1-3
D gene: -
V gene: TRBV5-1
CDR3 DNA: TGCGCCAGCAGCTTGGGGGCAGGGGGAAACACCATATATTTT
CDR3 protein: CASSLGAGGNTIYF

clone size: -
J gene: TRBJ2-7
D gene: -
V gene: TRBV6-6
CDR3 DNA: TGTGCCAGCAGCCGCGAGGGGGGGGCCTACGAGCAGTACTTC
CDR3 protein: CASSREGGAYEQYF

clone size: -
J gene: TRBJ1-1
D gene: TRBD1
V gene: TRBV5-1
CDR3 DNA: TGCGCCAGCAGCCCGTCGACAGGGGAGAGCACTGAAGCTTTCTTT
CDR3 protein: CASSPSTGESTEAFF

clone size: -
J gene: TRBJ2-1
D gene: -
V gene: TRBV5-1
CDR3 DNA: TGCGCCAGCAGCCTGGACGAGTACAATGAGCAGTTCTTC
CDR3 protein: CASSLDEYNEQFF

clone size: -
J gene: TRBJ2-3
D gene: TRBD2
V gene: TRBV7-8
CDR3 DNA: TGTGCCAGCAGCTTACTAGCGGGAGGGGCAGATACGCAGTATTTT
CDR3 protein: CASSLLAGGADTQYF

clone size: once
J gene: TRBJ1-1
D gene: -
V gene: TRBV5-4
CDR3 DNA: TGTGCCAGCAGAGGGGAATTGGTTACTGAAGCTTTCTTT
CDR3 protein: CASRGELVTEAFF

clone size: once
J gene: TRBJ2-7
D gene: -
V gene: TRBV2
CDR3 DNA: TGTGCCAGCAGTGGGAGGGAGAGAGACTACGAGCAGTACTTC
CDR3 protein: CASSGRERDYEQYF

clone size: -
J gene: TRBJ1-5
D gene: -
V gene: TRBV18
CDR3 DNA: TGTGCCAGCTCGACAGGCGGGTTCAATCAGCCCCAGCATTTT
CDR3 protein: CASSTGGFNQPQHF

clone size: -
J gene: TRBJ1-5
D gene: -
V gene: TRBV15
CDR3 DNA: TGTGCCACCAGCAGAGATCGAGCGGGGGCGGCTCAGCCCCAGCATTTT
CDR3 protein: CATSRDRAGAAQPQHF

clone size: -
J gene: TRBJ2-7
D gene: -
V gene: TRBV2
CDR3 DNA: TGTGCCACCGGGTTTCGTCCGTCCTACGAGCAGTACTTC
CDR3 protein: CATGFRPSYEQYF

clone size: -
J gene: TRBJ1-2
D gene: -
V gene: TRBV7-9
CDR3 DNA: TGTGCCAGCAGCTTAGGTGCCAGGGTTGATGGCTACACCTTC
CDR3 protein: CASSLGARVDGYTF

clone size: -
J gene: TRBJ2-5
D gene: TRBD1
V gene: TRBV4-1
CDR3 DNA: TGCGCCAGCAGCGCGGACAGGGGAGAGACCCAGTACTTC
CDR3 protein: CASSADRGETQYF

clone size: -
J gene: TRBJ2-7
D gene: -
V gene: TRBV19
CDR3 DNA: TGTGCCAGTAGTACCCCACAGGGCTCCGGCTACGAGCAGTACTTC
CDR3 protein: CASSTPQGSGYEQYF

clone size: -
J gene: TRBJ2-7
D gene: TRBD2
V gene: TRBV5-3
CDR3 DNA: TGTGCCAGAAGCTTGGGCCTAGCGGGGAGAAACGAGCAGTACTTC
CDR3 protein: CARSLGLAGRNEQYF

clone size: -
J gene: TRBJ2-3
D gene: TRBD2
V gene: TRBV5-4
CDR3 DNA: TGTGCCAGCAGCTTGGTGCGGCGGGGGGACCGCTCAGATACGCAGTATTTT
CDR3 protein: CASSLVRRGDRSDTQYF

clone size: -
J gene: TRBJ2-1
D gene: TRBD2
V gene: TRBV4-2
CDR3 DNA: TGTGCCAGCAGCGGAGCGGGGGGGCAGCCGTTCTTC
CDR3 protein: CASSGAGGQPFF

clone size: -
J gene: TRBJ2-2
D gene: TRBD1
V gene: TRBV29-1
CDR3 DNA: TGCAGCGCGACGGGACAGGGTGGGACCGGGGAGCTGTTTTTT
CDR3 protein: CSATGQGGTGELFF

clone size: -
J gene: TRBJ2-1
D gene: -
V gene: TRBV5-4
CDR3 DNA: TGTGCCAGCAGCTTGGGTCCGTCGGTCCGTAATGAGCAGTTCTTC
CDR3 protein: CASSLGPSVRNEQFF

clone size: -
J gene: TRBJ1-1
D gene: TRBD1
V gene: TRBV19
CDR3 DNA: TGTGCCAGTAGTATAAGACGGTCAGGGGGCGTCACTGAAGCTTTCTTT
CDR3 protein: CASSIRRSGGVTEAFF

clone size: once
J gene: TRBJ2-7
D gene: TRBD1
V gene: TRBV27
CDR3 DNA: TGTGCCAGCAGTTCTCCCGGGACAGGGAGTTACGAGCAGTACTTC
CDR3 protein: CASSSPGTGSYEQYF

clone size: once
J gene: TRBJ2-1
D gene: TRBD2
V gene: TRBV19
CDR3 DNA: TGTGCCAGTAGGAGAGCGGGAGGGTTCTACAATGAGCAGTTCTTC
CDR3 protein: CASRRAGGFYNEQFF

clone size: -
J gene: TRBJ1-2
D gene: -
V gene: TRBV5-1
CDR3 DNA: TGCGCCAGCACGGCGGGATACAACTATGGCTACACCTTC
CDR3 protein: CASTAGYNYGYTF

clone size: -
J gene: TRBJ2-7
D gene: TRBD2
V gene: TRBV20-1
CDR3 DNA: TGCAGTGCTGGGGGGGGGTCTGGGCAGTACTTC
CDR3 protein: CSAGGGSGQYF

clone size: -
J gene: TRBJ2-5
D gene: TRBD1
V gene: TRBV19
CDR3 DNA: TGTGCCAGTAGTATGTCTTTGAGTGACAGGGCGGAGACCCAGTACTTC
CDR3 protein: CASSMSLSDRAETQYF

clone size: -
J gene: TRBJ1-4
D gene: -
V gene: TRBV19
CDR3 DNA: TGTGCCAGTAGTATTACAGGGACCCATAATGAAAAACTGTTTTTT
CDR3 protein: CASSITGTHNEKLFF

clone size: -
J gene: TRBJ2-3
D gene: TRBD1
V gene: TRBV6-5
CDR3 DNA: TGTGCCAGCAGTTACTCAGGACAGGTTGGCACAGATACGCAGTATTTT
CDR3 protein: CASSYSGQVGTDTQYF

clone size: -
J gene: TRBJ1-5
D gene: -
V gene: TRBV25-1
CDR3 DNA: TGTGCCAGCAGTGCCTCGGGGGGGAGCAATCAGCCCCAGCATTTT
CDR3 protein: CASSASGGSNQPQHF

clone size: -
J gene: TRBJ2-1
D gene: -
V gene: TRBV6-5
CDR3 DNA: TGTGCCAGCAGTTACCCAGGGCACAATGAGCAGTTCTTC
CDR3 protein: CASSYPGHNEQFF

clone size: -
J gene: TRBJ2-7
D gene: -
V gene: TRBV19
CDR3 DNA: TGTGCCAGTAGTATACAGGGGAGCTACGAGCAGTACTTC
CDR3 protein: CASSIQGSYEQYF

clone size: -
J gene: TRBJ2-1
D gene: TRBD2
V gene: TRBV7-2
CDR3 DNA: TGTGCCAGCAGCTCTCAAGCGGGAGGGGGTTACAATGAGCAGTTCTTC
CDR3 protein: CASSSQAGGGYNEQFF